The source of this TCR beta chain is a study of cytomegalovirus exposure and HLA in healthy donors. Overall study findings and caveats: Earlier results showed most TCR beta V segments being productive about 87% or about 30% of the time.

The study sampled nominally healthy donors, though unrecorded immune exposures were likely. This clone appeared a few times. Its antigen remains unknown. Primers: 60 Vbeta forward and 13 Jbeta reverse. The protocol was immunoSEQ multiplex PCR, while the TCRdb copy is restricted to in-frame clones and leaves out a portion. The table lists about 130,000 clones, 74% of them singletons, with roughly 4.5% in the top ten. CDR3 length: 15 amino acids. V was clipped by 3 bases and J by 5 bases; unmatched bases: 6. The germline V gene encodes CDR1 LNHDA and CDR2 SQIVND (reference sequence). V gene TRBV19 combines with J gene TRBJ1-1; 10 nucleotides line up with TRBD1. Sequenced input: PBMCs. The receptor's source is a man in his late teens or twenties in good health and CMV-seropositive. The CDR3 region is CASSMLGQGKTEAFF. Written as DNA, the CDR3 is TGTGCCAGTAGTATGCTGGGACAGGGGAAAACTGAAGCTTTCTTT.